This T cell receptor beta chain was sequenced during a study of T cells in Graves' hyperthyroidism and ophthalmopathy. RNA transcripts provided the source from which TCR beta CDR3 regions were amplified. An initial round of RT-PCR targeting the TCR CDR3 relied on the HTBI primer set. A single record per CDR3 protein comes from TCRdb applying MiXCR to the multiplex PCR reads. The sample comprises under 350,000 distinct CDR3 sequences, around 13% of which are singletons, and 34% rests with the top ten. This CDR3 region has 13 residues. V was cut by 3 bases and J by 5 bases, with 12 bases left in between. Germline CDR1 and CDR2: DFQATT and SNEGSKA (reference sequence). Study-wide results and caveats: Most clonotypes expanded in thyroid above 0.001 were likewise present in blood. Separating ophthalmopathy from stable hyperthyroidism was achieved by a 13 V-J model.

The sample holds many counts of this clonotype. Antigen specificity is unknown. The gene calls are TRBV20-1 and TRBJ2-3; D not certain. The sequencing sample was made of blood. The receptor comes from a woman between 35 and 50 years old with Graves' ophthalmopathy. CDR3 sequence: CSASPYKGDTQYF. As DNA, the CDR3 is TGCAGTGCTAGCCCGTACAAGGGAGATACGCAGTATTTT.